The 17 T cell receptor beta chains in this list originate from one sample, sequenced in a study of blood T cell repertoires in COVID-19. TCRdb's copy holds only in-frame clones and misses some; the assay was immunoSEQ multiplex PCR. The repertoire includes some 380,000 clones, approximately 89% of them detected once, and approximately 1.2% sits in the top ten. Sequences were obtained from PBMCs or T cells enriched from blood (not recorded which). Receptors originate from a young man who had recovered from COVID-19.

The chain uses TRBV2 and TRBJ2-5; TRBD1 is a possible D gene (6 bases). Trimming took 6 bases from V and 5 from J, leaving 16 bases between them. CDR1 and CDR2 from the germline V gene are SNHLY and FYNNEI. This CDR3 region has 14 residues. CDR3 nucleotide sequence: TGTGCCAGCAGGACCAGCAGGGGTGAGGAGACCCAGTACTTC. This sequence encodes CASRTSRGEETQYF.

The V gene is TRBV3-1 (or the pseudogene TRBV3-2), the J gene TRBJ2-2, with D hard to call. This CDR3 has 14 amino acids. The germline CDR1 and CDR2 sequences are LGHDT and YNNKEL (reference sequence). Deletions cut 1 base from V and 5 bases from J, with 8 bases between. The CDR3 sequence: CASSQVRETGELFF. CDR3 bases: TGTGCCAGCAGCCAAGTACGCGAAACCGGGGAGCTGTTTTTT.

This clone was observed many times. The chain couples TRBV21-1 to TRBJ2-7; the table gives TRBD2 as D, unverified against the DNA. TRBV21-1 is assigned pseudogene status. This CDR3 is built from 11 residues. CDR3 nucleotide sequence: TGTGCCAGCAGACTAGTCGACGAGCAGTACTTC. Protein: CASRLVDEQYF.

This rearrangement joins TRBV7-2 to TRBJ1-5; D is unclear. The CDR3 length is 12 residues. Germline CDR1 reads SGHTA; CDR2 reads FQGNSA. V was cut by 3 bases and J by 5 bases, with 5 bases left in between. CDR3 region: CASSFGDQPQHF. In DNA form, the CDR3 reads TGTGCCAGCAGCTTCGGAGATCAGCCCCAGCATTTT.

J is TRBJ2-5 and V is TRBV6-5; the match to TRBD1 covers 7 bases. The V gene's germline CDR1 is MNHEY and CDR2 SVGAGI. V was pared by 6 bases and J by 4 bases, with 11 bases of the junction left unmatched. The CDR3 covers 15 residues. The CDR3 DNA reads as TGTGCCAGCAGACTCAACCCGACAGGGCGAGAGACCCAGTACTTC. Its protein product is CASRLNPTGRETQYF.

DNA of the CDR3: TGCGCCAGCAGCTTGACAGGGGGGGAGTATGAGCAGTTCTTC. This gives the protein CASSLTGGEYEQFF. V gene TRBV5-1 combines with J gene TRBJ2-1, with a tentative D call TRBD1 (8 bases). Germline lookup yields CDR1 SGHRS and CDR2 YFSETQ. Trimming removed 1 base from V and 8 bases from J, with 13 bases in between. CDR3 length equals 14 residues.

This clone was detected once. CDR3 in amino acids: CASSQTVGISNTGELFF. Written as DNA, the CDR3 is TGTGCCAGCAGCCAGACAGTCGGTATATCGAACACCGGGGAGCTGTTTTTT. The chain recombines TRBV9 with TRBJ2-2; D might be TRBD1 (5 bases). This CDR3 is 17 amino acids long. CDR1 is SGDLS and CDR2 is YYNGEE in the germline V gene. The V and J ends lost 4 bases and 0 bases respectively, with 16 bases between them.

The chain employs TRBV7-3 and TRBJ2-5, with TRBD1 as a possible D gene (6 bases). Germline V lookup: CDR1 SGHTA, CDR2 FQGTGA. Trimming shortened V by 5 bases and J by 9 bases, and 19 bases separated the two germline ends. The CDR3 spans 14 residues. Here the CDR3 reads CASSPFGAQGSQYF. The CDR3 DNA follows: TGTGCCAGCAGCCCCTTCGGGGCTCAGGGGTCCCAGTACTTC. The full variable domain, in which reference TRBV7-3 and TRBJ2-5 provide the parts outside the CDR3, is GAGVSQTPSNKVTEKGKYVELRCDPISGHTALYWYRQSLGQGPEFLIYFQGTGAADDSGLPNDRFFAVRPEGSVSTLKIQRTERGDSAVYLCASSPFGAQGSQYFGPGTRLLVL.

V and J are TRBV5-1 and TRBJ2-5; maybe TRBD1 (6 bases). Germline assignment: CDR1 SGHRS and CDR2 YFSETQ. V lost 3 bases to trimming and J lost 6 bases, with 21 bases between them. The CDR3 extends over 16 amino acids. Written as DNA, the CDR3 is TGCGCCAGCAGCTACACTACCGAACAGGGTTGGAAGACCCAGTACTTC. Amino acid sequence: CASSYTTEQGWKTQYF.

This sequence joins TRBV3-1 (or the pseudogene TRBV3-2) and TRBJ1-6; D remains unclear. Between the trimmed V and J ends, which lost 1 base and 6 bases, there was a span of 4 bases. CDR1 is LGHDT and CDR2 is YNNKEL in the germline V gene (reference sequence). The CDR3 is made up of 13 amino acids. CDR3 in amino acids: CASSQAGNSPLHF. CDR3 in DNA: TGTGCCAGCAGCCAAGCGGGTAATTCACCCCTCCACTTT.

This chain uses TRBV19 with TRBJ1-4; no reliable D call. CDR1 and CDR2 from the germline V gene are LNHDA and SQIVND (reference sequence). V was clipped by 0 bases and J by 8 bases, with 13 bases between them. The length of the CDR3 is 15 residues. CDR3 amino acids: CASSIEPGLREKLFF. The CDR3 DNA follows: TGTGCCAGTAGTATAGAACCCGGACTGAGGGAAAAACTGTTTTTT.

The chain couples TRBV7-9 to TRBJ2-3, with D hard to call. V dropped 5 bases and J dropped 4 bases, with 7 bases sitting between them. The CDR3 has 12 amino acids. CDR1 is SEHNR, CDR2 FQNEAQ, per germline (reference sequence). CDR3 protein: CASSPVSDTQYF. The DNA for the CDR3 is TGTGCCAGCAGCCCGGTCTCAGATACGCAGTATTTT.

The V and J genes are TRBV7-9 and TRBJ1-1, with 7 bases that match TRBD1. The CDR3 is 16 amino acids. V gave up 5 bases and J gave up 1 base; unmatched junction bases: 10. Germline V lookup: CDR1 SEHNR, CDR2 FQNEAQ (reference sequence). CDR3 DNA: TGTGCCAGCAGCCAGGGGGTGGGCAGGAAGAACACTGAAGCTTTCTTT. Translating gives CASSQGVGRKNTEAFF.

The chain uses TRBV7-9 and TRBJ1-3, with 9 bases identical to TRBD1. V lost 5 bases and J lost 0; bases outside the gene matches: 14. The CDR3 has 19 amino acids. Germline-derived CDR1 and CDR2 are SEHNR and FQNEAQ (reference sequence). The CDR3 bases are TGTGCCAGCAGCCCAGGACAGGGGATTAAGTCGACCTCTGGAAACACCATATATTTT. Amino acids: CASSPGQGIKSTSGNTIYF.

This clone appeared a single time. V gene TRBV3-1 (or the pseudogene TRBV3-2) combines with J gene TRBJ2-1; D may be TRBD2 (5 bases). The germline V gene encodes CDR1 LGHDT and CDR2 YNNKEL (reference sequence). This CDR3 region has 14 residues. V dropped 1 base and J dropped 8 bases, with 12 bases sitting between them. The CDR3 DNA sequence: TGTGCCAGCAGCCAAGTTGGAACTAGTTATGAGCAGTTCTTC. Its protein product is CASSQVGTSYEQFF.

The V and J genes are TRBV6-5 and TRBJ1-1, with D maybe TRBD1 (6 bases). V was shortened by 8 bases and J by 7 bases, with 14 bases between the two germline ends. The V gene's germline CDR1 is MNHEY and CDR2 SVGAGI. This CDR3 has 12 amino acids. The CDR3 region is CASRYGTNEAFF. CDR3 coding DNA: TGTGCCAGCCGGTATGGGACAAATGAAGCTTTCTTT.

V usage is TRBV3-1 (or the pseudogene TRBV3-2) and J usage is TRBJ1-4; D is unresolved. This CDR3 has 14 amino acids. Germline CDR1 LGHDT, CDR2 YNNKEL (reference sequence). Trimming shortened V by 6 bases and J by 3 bases, and 11 bases separated the two germline ends. CDR3 DNA sequence: TGTGCCAGCAGTCGGGGATCGTCTAATGAAAAACTGTTTTTT. Translating it yields CASSRGSSNEKLFF.